These 17 T cell receptor beta chains were sequenced from one sample in a study of blood T cells in healthy people across ages. Together with a sample-barcoded 5' primer, a J-beta primer mix was included in a second PCR lasting about 7 to 11 cycles. TCRdb re-derived calls from the 5' RACE reads in MiXCR, one entry per CDR3 protein. This table holds around 990,000 distinct CDR3 sequences, about 23% found once. These same data were also listed under a study on T cells of mothers and their children.

Sequencing was performed on blood. The receptors originated from a girl aged 2 to 9 in good health.

This clonotype was counted between two and nine times. The J gene is TRBJ2-5, the V gene TRBV19, with 9 bases fitting TRBD2. Germline V gene sequence: CDR1 LNHDA, CDR2 SQIVND (reference sequence). The CDR3 extends over 19 amino acids. V was pared by 7 bases and J by 3 bases, with 21 bases of the junction left unmatched. CDR3 protein: CASNQPGLAERGSKETQYF. The CDR3 coding sequence is TGTGCCAGTAACCAACCGGGACTAGCAGAGCGGGGCTCCAAAGAGACCCAGTACTTC.

The CDR3 DNA sequence: TGTGCCAGCAGTTTAGGGGGACTAGCGGGGGGGCTTCTCTACAATGAGCAGTTCTTC. Translated: CASSLGGLAGGLLYNEQFF. V is TRBV12-3 or TRBV12-4 and J is TRBJ2-1, with 16 bases that match TRBD2. This CDR3 has 19 residues. V lost 1 base and J lost 3; bases outside the gene matches: 6.

This chain links TRBV12-3 or TRBV12-4 with TRBJ2-7; tentative D call: TRBD2 (5 bases). V lost 7 bases and J 8 bases, leaving 21 bases between the germline ends. This CDR3 has 14 residues. In DNA form, the CDR3 reads TGTGCCAGCAACCACGAGGGTGGCTCTATGAAGCAGTACTTC. This sequence encodes CASNHEGGSMKQYF.

The rearrangement links TRBV6-2 or TRBV6-3 to TRBJ2-7, with 7 bases aligning to TRBD1. The J segment lost 2 bases and the V segment lost 0 bases, leaving 7 bases of the junction unmatched. CDR1 and CDR2 (germline): MNHEY, SVGEGT. CDR3 size: 16 residues. As DNA, the CDR3 is TGTGCCAGCAGTTACTCGATCCCGGGACAGACCTACGAGCAGTACTTC. This sequence encodes CASSYSIPGQTYEQYF.

CDR3 sequence reads: CSGIWGTSEAFF. The CDR3 bases are TGCAGCGGAATTTGGGGGACGTCTGAAGCTTTCTTT. This chain uses TRBV29-1 with TRBJ1-1; weak D call: TRBD1 (5 bases). The V gene's germline CDR1 is SQVTM and CDR2 ANQGSEA. Trimming left V 7 bases short and J 6 bases short, with 15 bases between. The CDR3 contains 12 residues.

The chain's CDR3 is CASSQVLDLHEQYF. The CDR3 region has the DNA TGTGCCAGCAGCCAAGTTCTTGACCTCCACGAGCAGTACTTC. This chain connects TRBV14 to TRBJ2-7; D unresolved. The CDR3 contains 14 residues. In germline, CDR1 is SGHDN, CDR2 FVKESK. V was clipped by 1 base and J by 5 bases, with 12 bases between them.

This clonotype was found a few times. V gene TRBV24-1 combines with J gene TRBJ2-2; the match to TRBD1 covers 7 bases. This CDR3 comprises 14 residues. Trimming at V came to 9 bases and at J to 2 bases, leaving 5 bases not matched to a gene. CDR1 and CDR2 from the germline V gene are KGHDR and SFDVKD. The CDR3 DNA follows: TGTGCCACCTTTGACAGGGTTAACACCGGGGAGCTGTTTTTT. Translating gives CATFDRVNTGELFF.

This clonotype has only a few counts. The chain uses TRBV11-2 and TRBJ2-1; weak D call: TRBD1 (5 bases). V was clipped by 6 bases and J by 5 bases, with 8 bases between them. The CDR3 extends over 12 amino acids. The V gene's germline CDR1 is SGHAT and CDR2 FQNNGV. CDR3 bases: TGTGCCAGCAGACCAGGGAACAATGAGCAGTTCTTC. The encoded protein is CASRPGNNEQFF.

The CDR3 DNA reads TGTGCCAGCTCACCACCCGACGGACAGGGAAGAGCCGGGGAGCTGTTTTTT. Encoded protein: CASSPPDGQGRAGELFF. V is TRBV18 and J is TRBJ2-2; 8 nucleotides line up with TRBD1. Unmatched junction bases numbered 9, after V lost 0 bases and J lost 6 bases. Germline CDR1 and CDR2: KGHSH and LQKENI. The CDR3 extends over 17 amino acids.

This chain links TRBV6-2 or TRBV6-3 with TRBJ2-1; 7 bases agree with TRBD1. After removal of 4 bases from V and 3 bases from J, the junction contained 3 bases not matched to a gene. The CDR3 covers 14 residues. Germline V gene data show CDR1 as MNHEY and CDR2 as SVGEGT. DNA of the CDR3: TGTGCCAGCAGTTCCGGGACAGTCTACAATGAGCAGTTCTTC. Its protein is CASSSGTVYNEQFF.

The rearrangement joins TRBV3-1 to TRBJ2-7; a possible D gene is TRBD1 (6 bases). The CDR3 loop spans 14 amino acids. V lost 0 bases, J lost 2 bases, and 8 bases lay in between. The V gene's germline CDR1 is LGHDT and CDR2 YNNKEL (reference sequence). The CDR3 DNA reads TGTGCCAGCAGCCAAGATGAGGGGGCCTACGAGCAGTACTTC. Protein: CASSQDEGAYEQYF.

This clonotype turned up a few times. This chain links TRBV14 with TRBJ2-1, with TRBD2 as a possible D gene (5 bases). Germline V gene lookup returns CDR1 SGHDN and CDR2 FVKESK. CDR3 length equals 12 residues. Trimming stripped 2 bases from V and 10 bases from J, with 9 bases between. This CDR3 is CASSQTWEEQFF. The CDR3 DNA reads TGTGCCAGCAGCCAAACATGGGAGGAGCAGTTCTTC.

This chain uses TRBV6-1 with TRBJ2-7; TRBD2 agrees at 8 bases. Germline lookup yields CDR1 MNHNS and CDR2 SASEGT. The CDR3 loop spans 14 amino acids. V trimming: 8 bases; J trimming: 5 bases; junction bases outside the gene matches: 11. The CDR3 spells CASGGIGGADEQYF. DNA of the CDR3: TGTGCCAGCGGAGGGATCGGGGGGGCGGACGAGCAGTACTTC.

CDR3 coding DNA: TGTGCCAGCAGTTTAGGGCAGTTTGGCCAGTACTTC. Translating it yields CASSLGQFGQYF. This chain connects TRBV12-3 or TRBV12-4 to TRBJ2-4; D is uncertain. V was shortened by 1 base and J by 13 bases, with 11 bases between the two germline ends. The CDR3 length is 12 residues.

The V and J genes are TRBV5-6 and TRBJ1-2, with 8 bases identical to TRBD1. Germline V gene data show CDR1 as SGHDT and CDR2 as YYEEEE. Trimming at V came to 1 base and at J to 4 bases, leaving 3 bases not matched to a gene. The CDR3 is 14 residues long. The CDR3, as DNA: TGTGCCAGCAGCTTGACCGACAGGGGCTATGGCTACACCTTC. This sequence encodes CASSLTDRGYGYTF.

The chain carries TRBV15 and TRBJ2-5; D not certain. Germline CDR1 LNHNV, CDR2 YYDKDF (reference sequence). The ends were cut back, 5 bases at V and 1 base at J, with 8 bases in the middle. The CDR3 consists of 13 residues. The CDR3 nucleotides read TGTGCCACCAGCTGGCGGCTCCAAGAGACCCAGTACTTC. Translation gives CATSWRLQETQYF.

V usage is TRBV9 and J usage is TRBJ2-5, with 11 positions matching TRBD2. The DNA end favors TRBJ2-1, so the J call may be wrong. Germline CDR1 SGDLS, CDR2 YYNGEE. This CDR3 spans 19 amino acids. The CDR3 reads CASSVATTTSGTYNSEQFF. CDR3 sequence (DNA): TGTGCCAGCAGCGTAGCTACAACGACTAGCGGGACCTATAATAGTGAGCAGTTCTTC.